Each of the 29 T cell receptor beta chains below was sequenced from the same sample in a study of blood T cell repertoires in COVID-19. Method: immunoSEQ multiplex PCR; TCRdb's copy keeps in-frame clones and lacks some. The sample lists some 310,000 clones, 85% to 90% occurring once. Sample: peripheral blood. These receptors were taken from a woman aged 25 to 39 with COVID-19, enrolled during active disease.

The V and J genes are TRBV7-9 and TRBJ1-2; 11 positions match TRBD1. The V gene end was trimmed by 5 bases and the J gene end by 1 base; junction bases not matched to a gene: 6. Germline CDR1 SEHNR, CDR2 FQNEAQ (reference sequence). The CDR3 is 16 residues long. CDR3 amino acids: CASSRGQGANNYGYTF. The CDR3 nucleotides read TGTGCCAGCAGCCGTGGACAGGGGGCTAATAACTATGGCTACACCTTC.

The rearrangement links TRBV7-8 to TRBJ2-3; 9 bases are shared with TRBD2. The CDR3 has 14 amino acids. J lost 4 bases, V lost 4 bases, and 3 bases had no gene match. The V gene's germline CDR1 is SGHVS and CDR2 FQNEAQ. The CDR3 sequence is CASSSLAGADTQYF. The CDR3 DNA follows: TGTGCCAGCAGCTCCTTAGCGGGAGCAGATACGCAGTATTTT.

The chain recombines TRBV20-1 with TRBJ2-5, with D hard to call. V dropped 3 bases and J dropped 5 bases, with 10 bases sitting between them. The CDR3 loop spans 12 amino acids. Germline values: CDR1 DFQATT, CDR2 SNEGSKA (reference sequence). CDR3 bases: TGCAGTGCTAGTTTGCTCGGGGAGACCCAGTACTTC. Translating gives CSASLLGETQYF.

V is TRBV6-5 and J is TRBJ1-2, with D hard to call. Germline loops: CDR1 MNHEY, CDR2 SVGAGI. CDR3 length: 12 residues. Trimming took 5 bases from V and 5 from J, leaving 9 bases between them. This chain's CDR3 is CASSNRHYGYTF. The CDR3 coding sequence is TGTGCCAGCAGTAACAGACATTATGGCTACACCTTC.

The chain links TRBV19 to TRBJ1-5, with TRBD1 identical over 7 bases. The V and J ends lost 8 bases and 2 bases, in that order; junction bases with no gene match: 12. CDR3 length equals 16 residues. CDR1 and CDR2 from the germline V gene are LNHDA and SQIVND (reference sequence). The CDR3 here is CASGLPTGNGNQPQHF. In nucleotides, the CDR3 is TGTGCCAGTGGGCTACCGACAGGGAATGGCAATCAGCCCCAGCATTTT.

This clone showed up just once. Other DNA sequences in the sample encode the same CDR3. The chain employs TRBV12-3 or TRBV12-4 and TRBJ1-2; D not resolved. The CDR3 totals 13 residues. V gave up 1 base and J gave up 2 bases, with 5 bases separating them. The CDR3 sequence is CASSLGLNYGYTF. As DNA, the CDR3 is TGTGCCAGCAGTTTAGGACTGAACTATGGCTACACCTTC.

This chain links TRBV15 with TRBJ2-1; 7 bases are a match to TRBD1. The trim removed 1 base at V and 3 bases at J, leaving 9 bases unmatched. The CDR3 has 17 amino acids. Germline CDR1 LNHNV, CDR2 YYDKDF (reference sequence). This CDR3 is CATSRGTGTEGYNEQFF. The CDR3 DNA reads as TGTGCCACCAGCAGAGGAACCGGGACAGAGGGCTACAATGAGCAGTTCTTC.

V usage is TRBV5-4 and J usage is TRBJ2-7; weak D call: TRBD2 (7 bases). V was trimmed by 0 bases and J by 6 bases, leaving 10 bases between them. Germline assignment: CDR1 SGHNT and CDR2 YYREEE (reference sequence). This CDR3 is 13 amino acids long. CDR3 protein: CASSLGRGGEQYF. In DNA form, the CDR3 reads TGTGCCAGCAGCTTGGGTAGGGGGGGCGAGCAGTACTTC. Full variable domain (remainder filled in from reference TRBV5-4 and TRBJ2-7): ETGVTQSPTHLIKTRGQQVTLRCSSQSGHNTVSWYQQALGQGPQFIFQYYREEENGRGNFPPRFSGLQFPNYSSELNVNALELDDSALYLCASSLGRGGEQYFGPGTRLTVT.

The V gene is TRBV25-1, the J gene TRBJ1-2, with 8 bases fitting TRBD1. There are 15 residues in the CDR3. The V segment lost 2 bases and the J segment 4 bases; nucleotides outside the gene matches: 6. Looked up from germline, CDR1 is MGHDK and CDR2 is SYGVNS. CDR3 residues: CASSEERTGSYGYTF. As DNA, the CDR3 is TGTGCCAGCAGTGAAGAAAGGACAGGGTCCTATGGCTACACCTTC.

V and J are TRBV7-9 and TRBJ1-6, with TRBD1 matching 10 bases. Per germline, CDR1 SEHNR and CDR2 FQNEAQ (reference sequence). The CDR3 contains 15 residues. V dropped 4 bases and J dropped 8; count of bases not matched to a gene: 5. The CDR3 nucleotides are TGTGCCAGCAGCTCGGGCGGGACAGGGGATTCACCCCTCCACTTT. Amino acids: CASSSGGTGDSPLHF. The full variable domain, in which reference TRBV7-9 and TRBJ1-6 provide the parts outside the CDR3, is DTGVSQNPRHKITKRGQNVTFRCDPISEHNRLYWYRQTLGQGPEFLTYFQNEAQLEKSRLLSDRFSAERPKGSFSTLEIQRTEQGDSAMYLCASSSGGTGDSPLHFGNGTRLTVT.

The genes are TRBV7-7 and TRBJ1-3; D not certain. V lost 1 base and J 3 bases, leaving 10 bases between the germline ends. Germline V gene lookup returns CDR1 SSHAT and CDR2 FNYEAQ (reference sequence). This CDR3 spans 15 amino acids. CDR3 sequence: CASSLDGAGGNTIYF. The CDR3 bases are TGTGCCAGCAGCTTAGACGGTGCAGGTGGAAACACCATATATTTT.

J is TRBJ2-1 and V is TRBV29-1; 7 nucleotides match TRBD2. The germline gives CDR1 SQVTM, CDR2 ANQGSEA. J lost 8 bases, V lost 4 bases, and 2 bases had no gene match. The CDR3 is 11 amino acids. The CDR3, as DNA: TGCAGCGTTGGACGGGGGGATGAGCAGTTCTTC. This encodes CSVGRGDEQFF.

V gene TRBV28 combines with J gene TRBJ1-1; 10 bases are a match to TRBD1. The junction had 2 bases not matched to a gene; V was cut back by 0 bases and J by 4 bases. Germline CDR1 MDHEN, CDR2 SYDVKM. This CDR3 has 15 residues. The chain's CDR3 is CASSLWDRGSTEAFF. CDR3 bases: TGTGCCAGCAGTTTATGGGACAGGGGGAGCACTGAAGCTTTCTTT.

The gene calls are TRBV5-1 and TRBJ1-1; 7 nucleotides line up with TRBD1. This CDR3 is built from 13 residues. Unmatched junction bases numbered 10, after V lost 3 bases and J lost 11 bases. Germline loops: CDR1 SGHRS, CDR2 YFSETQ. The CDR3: CASSSPGDRDAFF. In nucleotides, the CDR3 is TGCGCCAGCAGCTCCCCCGGAGACAGGGACGCTTTCTTT.

The CDR3 DNA follows: TGTGCCAGCAGCTACCGACTAGAAGGCAATAATGAGCAGTTCTTC. Amino acid sequence: CASSYRLEGNNEQFF. This sequence joins TRBV11-2 and TRBJ2-1, with D possibly matching TRBD2 (6 bases). Trimming removed 4 bases from V and 7 bases from J, with 17 bases in between. There are 15 residues in the CDR3. The germline CDR1 and CDR2 sequences are SGHAT and FQNNGV.

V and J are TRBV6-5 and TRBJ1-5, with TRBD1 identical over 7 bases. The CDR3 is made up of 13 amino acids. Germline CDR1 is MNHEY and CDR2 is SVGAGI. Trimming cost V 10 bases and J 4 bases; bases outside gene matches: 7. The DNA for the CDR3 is TGTGCCACCGACCCGACAGGGAATCAGCCCCAGCATTTT. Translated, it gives CATDPTGNQPQHF.

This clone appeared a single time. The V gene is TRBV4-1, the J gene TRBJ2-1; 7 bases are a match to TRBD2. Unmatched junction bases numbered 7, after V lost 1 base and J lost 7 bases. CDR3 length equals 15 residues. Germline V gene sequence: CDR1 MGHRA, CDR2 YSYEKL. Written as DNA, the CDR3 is TGCGCCAGCAGCCAAGTAACGAGACTAGCTAATGAGCAGTTCTTC. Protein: CASSQVTRLANEQFF.

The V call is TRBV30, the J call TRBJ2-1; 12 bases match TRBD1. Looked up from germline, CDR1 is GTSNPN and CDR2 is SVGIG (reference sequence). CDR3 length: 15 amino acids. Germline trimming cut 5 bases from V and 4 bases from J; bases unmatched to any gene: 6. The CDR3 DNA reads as TGTGCCTGGCTTACGGGACAGGGGGCGTACAATGAGCAGTTCTTC. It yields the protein CAWLTGQGAYNEQFF.

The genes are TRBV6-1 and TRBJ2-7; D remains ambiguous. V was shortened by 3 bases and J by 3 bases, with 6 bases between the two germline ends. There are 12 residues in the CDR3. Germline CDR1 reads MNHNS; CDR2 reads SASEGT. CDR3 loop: CASSEADYEQYF. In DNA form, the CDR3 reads TGTGCCAGCAGTGAGGCAGACTACGAGCAGTACTTC.

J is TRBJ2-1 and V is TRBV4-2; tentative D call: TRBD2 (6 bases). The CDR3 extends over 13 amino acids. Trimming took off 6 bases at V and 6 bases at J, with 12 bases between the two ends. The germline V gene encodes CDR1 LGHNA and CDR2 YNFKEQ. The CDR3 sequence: CASSQRAGNEQFF. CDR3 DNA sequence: TGTGCCAGCAGTCAGCGGGCGGGCAATGAGCAGTTCTTC.

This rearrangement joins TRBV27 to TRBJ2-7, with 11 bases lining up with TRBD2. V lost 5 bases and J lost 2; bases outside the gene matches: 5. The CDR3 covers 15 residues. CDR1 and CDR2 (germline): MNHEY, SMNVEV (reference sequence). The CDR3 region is CASSPISGRAYEQYF. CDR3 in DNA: TGTGCCAGCAGTCCGATTAGCGGGAGGGCCTACGAGCAGTACTTC.

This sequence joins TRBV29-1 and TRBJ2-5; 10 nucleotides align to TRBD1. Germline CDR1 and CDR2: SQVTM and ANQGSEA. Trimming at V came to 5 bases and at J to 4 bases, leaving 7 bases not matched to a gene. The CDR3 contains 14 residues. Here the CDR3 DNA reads TGCAGCGTTAGGGGGACAGGGGCCGGAGAGACCCAGTACTTC. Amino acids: CSVRGTGAGETQYF. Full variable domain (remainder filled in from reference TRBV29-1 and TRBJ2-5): SAVISQKPSRDICQRGTSLTIQCQVDSQVTMMFWYRQQPGQSLTLIATANQGSEATYESGFVIDKFPISRPNLTFSTLTVSNMSPEDSSIYLCSVRGTGAGETQYFGPGTRLLVL.

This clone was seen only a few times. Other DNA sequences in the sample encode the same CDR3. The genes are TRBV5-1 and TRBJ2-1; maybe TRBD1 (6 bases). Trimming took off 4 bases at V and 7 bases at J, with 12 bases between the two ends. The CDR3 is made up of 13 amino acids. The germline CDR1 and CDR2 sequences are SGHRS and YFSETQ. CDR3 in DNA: TGCGCCAGCAGCCCACAGGGTGATAATGAGCAGTTCTTC. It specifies CASSPQGDNEQFF. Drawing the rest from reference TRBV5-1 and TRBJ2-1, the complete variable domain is KAGVTQTPRYLIKTRGQQVTLSCSPISGHRSVSWYQQTPGQGLQFLFEYFSETQRNKGNFPGRFSGRQFSNSRSEMNVSTLELGDSALYLCASSPQGDNEQFFGPGTRLTVL.

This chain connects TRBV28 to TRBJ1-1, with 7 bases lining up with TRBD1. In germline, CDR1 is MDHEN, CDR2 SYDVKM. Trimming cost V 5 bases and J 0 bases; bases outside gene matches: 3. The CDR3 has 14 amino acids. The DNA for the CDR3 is TGTGCCAGCAGTCCGGGACAGATGAACACTGAAGCTTTCTTT. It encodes CASSPGQMNTEAFF.

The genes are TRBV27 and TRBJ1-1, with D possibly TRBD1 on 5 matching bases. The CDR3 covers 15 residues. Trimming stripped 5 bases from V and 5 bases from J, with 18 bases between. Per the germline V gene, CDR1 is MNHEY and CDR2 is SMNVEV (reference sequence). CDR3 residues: CASSAYQGGGTEAFF. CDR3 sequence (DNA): TGTGCCAGCAGTGCTTATCAGGGCGGGGGGACTGAAGCTTTCTTT.

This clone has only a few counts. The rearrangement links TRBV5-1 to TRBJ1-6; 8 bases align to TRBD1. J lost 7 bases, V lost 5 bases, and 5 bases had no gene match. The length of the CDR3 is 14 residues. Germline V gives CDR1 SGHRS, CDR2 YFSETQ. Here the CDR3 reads CASRSTGENSPLHF. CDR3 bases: TGCGCCAGCAGATCGACAGGGGAAAATTCACCCCTCCACTTT.

The CDR3 nucleotides are TGTGCCAGCAGTGAAGTCGGGACTACCCTCGTTGGCGAGCAGTACTTC. Its protein is CASSEVGTTLVGEQYF. The chain is built from TRBV2 and TRBJ2-7, with 7 bases identical to TRBD2. The V gene's germline CDR1 is SNHLY and CDR2 FYNNEI. The trim removed 1 base at V and 6 bases at J, leaving 12 bases unmatched. There are 16 residues in the CDR3.

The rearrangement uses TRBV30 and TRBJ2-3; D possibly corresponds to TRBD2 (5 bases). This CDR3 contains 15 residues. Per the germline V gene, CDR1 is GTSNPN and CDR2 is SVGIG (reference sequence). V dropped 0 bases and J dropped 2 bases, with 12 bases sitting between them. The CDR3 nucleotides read TGTGCCTGGAGTGTCGGGGATAAGATCACAGATACGCAGTATTTT. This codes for CAWSVGDKITDTQYF.

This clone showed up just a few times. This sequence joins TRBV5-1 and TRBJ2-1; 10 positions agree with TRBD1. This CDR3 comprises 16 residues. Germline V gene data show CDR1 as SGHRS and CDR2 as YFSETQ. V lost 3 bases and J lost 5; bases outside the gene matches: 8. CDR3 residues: CASSSLRDRGNNEQFF. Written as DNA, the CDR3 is TGCGCCAGCAGCTCACTCCGGGACAGGGGAAACAATGAGCAGTTCTTC.